This T cell receptor (beta chain) was documented in a study of post-analysis software for immune sequencing data. Study-wide background: Disease courses included relapsing-remitting, secondary progressive and progressive-relapsing multiple sclerosis. Findings and limits, study-wide: Comparison with controls showed significantly lower normalized Chao1 diversity in multiple sclerosis patients. Included in a set of five TRBV segments more frequent in patients than controls were TRBV5-6, TRBV5-1 and TRBV20-1.

The CDR3 loop spans 17 amino acids. Germline V gene sequence: CDR1 KGHDR, CDR2 SFDVKD. With V trimmed by 4 bases and J by 0 bases, 3 bases remained unmatched. Prepared TCR beta cDNA libraries contained unique molecular identifiers. The yield from roughly 1 to 10 million T cells was around 500,000 cDNA molecules in total. MiXCR was run by TCRdb on the PCR reads, yielding one entry per CDR3 protein. This table has around 710,000 distinct CDR3 sequences, more than 45% appearing once. As to this clonotype: Its antigen remains unknown.

This receptor was taken from a girl aged 5 to 17 with multiple sclerosis. Specimen: blood. V and J are TRBV24-1 and TRBJ2-1; 12 nucleotides align to TRBD2. Here the CDR3 DNA reads TGTGCCACCAGTGACCCTAGCGGGAGGGTCTCCTACAATGAGCAGTTCTTC. Its protein product is CATSDPSGRVSYNEQFF.